The 30 T cell receptor beta chains listed next were all sequenced from one sample in a study of Ad26.COV2.S vaccination and SARS-CoV-2 variants (dated by TCRdb to the early 2020s). Library construction relied on the immunoSEQ multiplex PCR assay. What TCRdb holds here is the immuneACCESS table cut down to in-frame rearrangements. Part of the clones is not present; checked against another copy, under half of the missing clones reflect an unresolved V gene, and the others are unexplained. The sample data list about 380,000 clones, and roughly 80% of these were observed just once. Of the sample, just under 7.5% falls within the top ten clones. The treatment or condition label corresponds to: some 19 received Ad26.COV2.S at low or high dose, single or two shots; 5 received placebo; per-sample allocation not given. For vaccine and placebo recipients, repertoires were sequenced using samples collected on day 63 after the first injection.

The source material was peripheral blood, sampled in a trial of Ad26.COV2.S vaccine versus placebo. The receptors derive from a person aged 18-60 years who received the Ad26.COV2.S COVID-19 vaccine or a placebo.

V is TRBV5-5 and J is TRBJ1-6; D is possibly TRBD1 (6 bases). The CDR3 extends over 16 amino acids. Trimming stripped 6 bases from V and 0 bases from J, with 13 bases between. Germline V gene sequence: CDR1 SGHKS, CDR2 YYEKEE (reference sequence). This CDR3 is CASTRTDSSYNSPLHF. The CDR3 coding sequence is TGTGCCAGCACCAGGACAGACAGCTCCTATAATTCACCCCTCCACTTT.

This clone has just one count. The V call is TRBV19, the J call TRBJ2-4, with D perhaps given as TRBD1 or TRBD2 (5 bases each). The CDR3 is made up of 16 amino acids. Germline V CDR1 and CDR2: LNHDA, SQIVND (reference sequence). Trimming pared 9 bases from V and 0 bases from J, leaving 18 bases between. The CDR3 sequence is CASRDLAHIAKNIQYF. Here the CDR3 DNA reads TGTGCCAGCCGGGACCTCGCCCACATAGCCAAAAACATTCAGTACTTC.

The rearrangement uses TRBV7-9 and TRBJ1-2; 7 bases are a match to TRBD1. V gave up 6 bases and J gave up 4 bases; unmatched junction bases: 8. This CDR3 spans 14 amino acids. Germline loops: CDR1 SEHNR, CDR2 FQNEAQ (reference sequence). The CDR3 DNA sequence: TGTGCCAGCAGTCCAAGACAGGGAAGCTATGGCTACACCTTC. This codes for CASSPRQGSYGYTF. The complete variable domain, with remaining parts taken from reference TRBV7-9 and TRBJ1-2, reads DTGVSQNPRHKITKRGQNVTFRCDPISEHNRLYWYRQTLGQGPEFLTYFQNEAQLEKSRLLSDRFSAERPKGSFSTLEIQRTEQGDSAMYLCASSPRQGSYGYTFGSGTRLTVV.

The gene calls are TRBV14 and TRBJ2-7; no definite D call. The CDR3 extends over 16 amino acids. From germline, CDR1 is SGHDN and CDR2 FVKESK. V lost 1 base and J lost 2, with 15 bases in between. The DNA for the CDR3 is TGTGCCAGCAGCCAAGGAGCCTGGGCCGTGACCTACGAGCAGTACTTC. Its protein is CASSQGAWAVTYEQYF.

This clone has only one observation. The rearrangement joins TRBV5-4 to TRBJ2-5; 8 nucleotides align to TRBD2. CDR3 length: 15 residues. Germline-derived CDR1 and CDR2 are SGHNT and YYREEE (reference sequence). The V gene end was trimmed by 3 bases and the J gene end by 5 bases; junction bases not matched to a gene: 9. CDR3 sequence (DNA): TGTGCCAGCAGCTCCTCCAGCGGGAGAGGGGAGACCCAGTACTTC. Translating gives CASSSSSGRGETQYF.

V is TRBV12-1 and J is TRBJ2-3; the table's D call TRBD1 went unverified against the DNA. TRBV12-1 is tagged as a pseudogene. CDR3 length equals 16 residues. CDR3 DNA sequence: TGTGCCAGCAGCTCCAGGTTGGCAGGGGGTTGCCTTACGCAGTATTTT. It translates to CASSSRLAGGCLTQYF.

CDR3 DNA sequence: TGCAGCGTTGCCGAGGGGAACTATGGCTACACCTTC. This codes for CSVAEGNYGYTF. The chain links TRBV29-1 to TRBJ1-2; tentatively, D is TRBD1 (5 bases). Deletions cut 4 bases from V and 2 bases from J, with 8 bases between. The germline V gene encodes CDR1 SQVTM and CDR2 ANQGSEA. The CDR3 extends over 12 amino acids.

The sample holds one count of this clone. The genes are TRBV7-9 and TRBJ2-5, with D possibly being TRBD1 (6 bases). Trimming shortened V by 5 bases and J by 1 base, and 11 bases separated the two germline ends. The CDR3 length is 14 residues. Germline CDR1 is SEHNR and CDR2 is FQNEAQ (reference sequence). For the CDR3, the DNA is TGTGCCAGCAGCCCCGGGACATCCCAAGAGACCCAGTACTTC. Encoded protein: CASSPGTSQETQYF.

The rearrangement links TRBV19 to TRBJ1-5; D remains ambiguous. CDR1 and CDR2 (germline): LNHDA, SQIVND (reference sequence). The CDR3 is 14 amino acids. The V end lost 3 bases, the J end lost 6 bases, and 12 bases lay between the germline ends. Here the CDR3 DNA reads TGTGCCAGTAGTATGAGTCAAGGGAGTCAGCCCCAGCATTTT. Its protein product is CASSMSQGSQPQHF. The variable domain in full, with the rest retrieved from reference TRBV19 and TRBJ1-5, is DGGITQSPKYLFRKEGQNVTLSCEQNLNHDAMYWYRQDPGQGLRLIYYSQIVNDFQKGDIAEGYSVSREKKESFPLTVTSAQKNPTAFYLCASSMSQGSQPQHFGDGTRLSIL.

This clone has only a few counts. V and J are TRBV5-1 and TRBJ2-7; no clear D. The CDR3 is 15 residues long. Looked up from germline, CDR1 is SGHRS and CDR2 is YFSETQ. The V and J ends lost 0 bases and 0 bases respectively, with 10 bases between them. CDR3 region: CASSLGATSSYEQYF. CDR3 nucleotide sequence: TGCGCCAGCAGCTTGGGAGCCACGAGCTCCTACGAGCAGTACTTC.

The chain links TRBV29-1 to TRBJ1-2, with TRBD1 as a possible D gene (5 bases). V lost 3 bases and J 2 bases, leaving 7 bases between the germline ends. Germline values: CDR1 SQVTM, CDR2 ANQGSEA. CDR3 length equals 12 residues. The CDR3 DNA follows: TGCAGCGTTGATTACAGGAACTATGGCTACACCTTC. Protein: CSVDYRNYGYTF.

The J gene is TRBJ1-1, the V gene TRBV25-1; D is possibly TRBD1 (5 bases). CDR3 length equals 12 residues. Germline V lookup: CDR1 MGHDK, CDR2 SYGVNS. Trimming removed 6 bases from V and 11 bases from J, with 16 bases in between. The CDR3 reads CASSQGAEWAFF. The CDR3 nucleotides read TGTGCCAGCAGCCAAGGGGCCGAATGGGCTTTCTTT.

The rearrangement uses TRBV10-3 and TRBJ2-7; D call uncertain. Trimming removed 3 bases from V and 2 bases from J, with 11 bases in between. Germline V lookup: CDR1 ENHRY, CDR2 SYGVKD. This CDR3 has 14 residues. CDR3 region: CAISEWQPPYEQYF. The CDR3 nucleotides are TGTGCCATCAGTGAATGGCAGCCCCCCTACGAGCAGTACTTC.

This clone was recorded once. The chain carries TRBV30 and TRBJ2-2, with 9 bases matching TRBD1. The CDR3 extends over 14 amino acids. The trim removed 5 bases at V and 2 bases at J, leaving 3 bases unmatched. The germline CDR1 and CDR2 sequences are GTSNPN and SVGIG (reference sequence). CDR3 in amino acids: CAWGGQGNTGELFF. As DNA, the CDR3 is TGTGCCTGGGGGGGACAGGGAAACACCGGGGAGCTGTTTTTT.

The CDR3 nucleotides are TGTGCCAGCAGCTTGTTCGGAGGGGTCGTGCAGCAAGCCGAGCAGTACTTC. This gives the protein CASSLFGGVVQQAEQYF. The chain is built from TRBV5-6 and TRBJ2-7, with D tentatively TRBD2 (6 bases). The CDR3 covers 17 residues. Looked up from germline, CDR1 is SGHDT and CDR2 is YYEEEE. The V end was cut by 1 base, the J end by 6 bases, with 23 bases between.

V usage is TRBV15 and J usage is TRBJ2-7; 7 bases align to TRBD2. Germline trimming cut 1 base from V and 0 bases from J; bases unmatched to any gene: 6. The CDR3 extends over 16 amino acids. The germline V gene has CDR1 LNHNV and CDR2 YYDKDF (reference sequence). CDR3 amino acids: CATSRAGGVDSYEQYF. CDR3 in DNA: TGTGCCACCAGCAGAGCGGGGGGTGTTGACTCCTACGAGCAGTACTTC.

There are a few counts of this clone. The gene calls are TRBV5-8 and TRBJ2-3; maybe TRBD1 (5 bases). The germline V and J ends were trimmed by 6 bases and 0 bases, with 20 bases remaining between them. This CDR3 has 17 amino acids. Germline V lookup: CDR1 SGHTS, CDR2 YDEGEE. The CDR3 here is CASNSVGQGFSTDTQYF. The CDR3 DNA is TGTGCCAGCAACTCTGTTGGCCAGGGATTTAGCACAGATACGCAGTATTTT.

Comments on this clone: This same CDR3 is encoded by further DNA sequences in the sample. CDR3 sequence reads: CASRPTGGTEAFF. The CDR3 DNA reads TGTGCCAGCAGACCTACAGGGGGCACTGAAGCTTTCTTT. This chain links TRBV12-3 or TRBV12-4 with TRBJ1-1; 8 positions match TRBD1. This CDR3 region has 13 residues. V was pared by 6 bases and J by 4 bases, with 4 bases of the junction left unmatched.

The chain has TRBV11-2 and TRBJ2-1; D is ambiguous. Looked up from germline, CDR1 is SGHAT and CDR2 is FQNNGV. Deletions cut 4 bases from V and 3 bases from J, with 10 bases between. The CDR3 length is 14 residues. In DNA form, the CDR3 reads TGTGCCAGCAGCTCATCGTCTTTCTACAATGAGCAGTTCTTC. Protein sequence: CASSSSSFYNEQFF.

The chain has TRBV4-3 and TRBJ1-2, with TRBD1 identical over 7 bases. V lost 4 bases and J lost 7; bases outside the gene matches: 6. Germline V gene sequence: CDR1 LGHNA, CDR2 YSLEER. The CDR3 consists of 13 residues. Here the CDR3 reads CASSRPDRAGYTF. As DNA, the CDR3 is TGCGCCAGCAGCCGACCAGACAGGGCTGGCTACACCTTC.

This rearrangement joins TRBV10-3 to TRBJ2-7; 12 bases fit TRBD1. The V segment lost 5 bases and the J segment 5 bases; nucleotides outside the gene matches: 4. CDR1 is ENHRY, CDR2 SYGVKD, per germline. CDR3 length: 14 amino acids. Here the CDR3 DNA reads TGTGCCATCAGTCACGGGACAGGGGGCGACGAGCAGTACTTC. Amino acid sequence: CAISHGTGGDEQYF.

V is TRBV19 and J is TRBJ2-6; possibly TRBD1 for D (5 bases). V gave up 5 bases and J gave up 3 bases, with 11 bases separating them. The germline CDR1 and CDR2 sequences are LNHDA and SQIVND (reference sequence). The CDR3 is made up of 15 amino acids. CDR3 sequence: CASSPTTDGANVLTF. CDR3 sequence (DNA): TGTGCCAGTAGTCCAACGACAGATGGGGCCAACGTCCTGACTTTC.

Written as DNA, the CDR3 is TGTGCCAGCAGCCCCAGGGACTGGATCTACAATGAGCAGTTCTTC. Amino acid sequence: CASSPRDWIYNEQFF. This chain uses TRBV11-3 with TRBJ2-1, with TRBD2 as a possible D gene (6 bases). The CDR3 spans 15 residues. Germline assignment: CDR1 SGHNT and CDR2 YENEEA. V lost 5 bases and J lost 3, with 14 bases in between.

The chain carries TRBV7-9 and TRBJ2-7; possible D gene TRBD2, 6 bases. The CDR3 is made up of 15 amino acids. V was pared by 3 bases and J by 0 bases, with 12 bases between. The germline V gene encodes CDR1 SEHNR and CDR2 FQNEAQ (reference sequence). CDR3 sequence reads: CASSFIRRGSYEQYF. The CDR3, as DNA: TGTGCCAGCAGCTTTATCAGGAGGGGCTCCTACGAGCAGTACTTC.

There are a few counts of this clone. A junction boundary mismatches the germline segment, possibly from a read error. The V gene is TRBV2, the J gene TRBJ2-7; D gene ambiguous. The CDR3 is 12 residues long. The germline CDR1 and CDR2 sequences are SNHLY and FYNNEI. CDR3 amino acids: CASSDDRRRLPF. In nucleotides, the CDR3 is TGTGCCAGCAGTGACGACCGCCGCCGATTACCCTTC.

V gene TRBV5-4 combines with J gene TRBJ2-7; 7 positions match TRBD1. The J segment lost 5 bases and the V segment lost 5 bases, leaving 7 bases of the junction unmatched. The CDR3 sequence is 13 residues long. Germline CDR1 and CDR2: SGHNT and YYREEE (reference sequence). Here the CDR3 DNA reads TGTGCCAGCAGTCCCACCGGGACAGACGAGCAGTACTTC. Protein product: CASSPTGTDEQYF.

The V call is TRBV2, the J call TRBJ2-4; no reliable D call. V gave up 1 base and J gave up 7 bases, with 14 bases separating them. The CDR3 extends over 15 amino acids. The V gene's germline CDR1 is SNHLY and CDR2 FYNNEI. The CDR3 loop reads CASSEDNLPTNIQYF. DNA for the CDR3: TGTGCCAGCAGTGAAGACAACCTGCCCACGAACATTCAGTACTTC.

This chain joins TRBV14 and TRBJ1-1; a weak D match, TRBD1 (5 bases). Germline V lookup: CDR1 SGHDN, CDR2 FVKESK. The V gene lost 1 base and the J gene lost 8 bases, with 14 bases spanning the gap. The CDR3 length is 14 residues. CDR3 nucleotide sequence: TGTGCCAGCAGCCAAGTGGGCCTTTGGGGGGAAGCTTTCTTT. Protein sequence: CASSQVGLWGEAFF.

Of note for this clone: Distinct nucleotide sequences in the sample also encode this CDR3. CDR3 loop: CASSPGPNTEAFF. As DNA, the CDR3 is TGTGCCAGTAGTCCGGGACCCAACACTGAAGCTTTCTTT. The chain recombines TRBV19 with TRBJ1-1, with D tentatively TRBD1 (5 bases). This CDR3 has 13 residues. With 5 bases removed from V and 2 bases from J, the gap between germline ends came to 9 bases. Looked up from germline, CDR1 is LNHDA and CDR2 is SQIVND (reference sequence).

The chain has TRBV11-2 and TRBJ2-3; 9 bases are a match to TRBD1. The CDR3 has 16 amino acids. Germline V CDR1 and CDR2: SGHAT, FQNNGV. V dropped 6 bases and J dropped 2; count of bases not matched to a gene: 9. CDR3 sequence: CASRYWTGAPTDTQYF. CDR3 in DNA: TGTGCCAGCAGATATTGGACAGGGGCTCCCACAGATACGCAGTATTTT.